One sample yielded the 11 T cell receptor beta chains listed below, sequenced in a study of blood T cells in healthy people across ages (dated by TCRdb to 2014 to 2015). The method behind the library was 5' RACE. Sequencing was performed on an Illumina HiSeq 2500. A second about 7 to 12 cycle PCR used a sample-barcoded 5' primer and a J-beta primer mix. The public reads were run again by TCRdb, first through fastp at Q25 and then through MiXCR, and only productive beta chains were kept. Every CDR3 protein is listed once, alongside the most common genes and DNA of its rows. This sample lists about 760,000 distinct CDR3 sequences; roughly three fifths were detected once. Roughly 26% of the sample belongs to the ten largest clones. Sequencing used blood. The receptor source for this set is a man aged 35 to 55 in good health.

The J gene is TRBJ2-5, the V gene TRBV28; either TRBD1 or TRBD2 may supply D (5 bases each). V lost 7 bases, J lost 2 bases, and 11 bases lay in between. CDR1 is MDHEN and CDR2 is SYDVKM in the germline V gene. The CDR3 consists of 13 residues. For the CDR3, the DNA is TGTGCCAGCATTGCAGGGACGCAAGAGACCCAGTACTTC. It yields the protein CASIAGTQETQYF.

The chain combines TRBV7-2 with TRBJ2-1; the D is unclear. Near its end, the DNA agrees better with TRBJ2-7, so the J call may be wrong. CDR3 length: 14 residues. From germline, CDR1 is SGHTA and CDR2 FQGNSA. The CDR3 sequence is CASSAGNLYNEQYF. CDR3 coding DNA: TGTGCCAGCAGCGCTGGAAACCTCTACAATGAGCAGTACTTC.

This chain connects TRBV2 to TRBJ2-1; D remains ambiguous. This CDR3 has 13 amino acids. Trimming took off 4 bases at V and 3 bases at J, with 7 bases between the two ends. From germline, CDR1 is SNHLY and CDR2 FYNNEI. CDR3 amino acids: CASSATNYNEQFF. In DNA form, the CDR3 reads TGTGCCAGCAGTGCTACGAACTACAATGAGCAGTTCTTC.

The chain joins TRBV14 to TRBJ2-5, with D unclear. Germline lookup yields CDR1 SGHDN and CDR2 FVKESK. V lost 2 bases and J lost 1, with 11 bases in between. This CDR3 has 15 residues. CDR3 DNA: TGTGCCAGCAGCCAAAATGTTTTCAGCCAAGAGACCCAGTACTTC. Translation: CASSQNVFSQETQYF.

V is TRBV7-9 and J is TRBJ1-6, with D maybe TRBD1 (5 bases). This CDR3 contains 18 residues. V lost 0 bases to trimming and J lost 0 bases, with 12 bases between them. In germline, CDR1 is SEHNR, CDR2 FQNEAQ (reference sequence). The CDR3 protein is CASSLALGGSSYNSPLHF. CDR3 DNA sequence: TGTGCCAGCAGCTTAGCTCTCGGGGGGAGCTCCTATAATTCACCCCTCCACTTT.

The chain combines TRBV6-5 with TRBJ2-1; possible D gene TRBD2, 5 bases. The J call may be faulty, since TRBJ2-7 better matches the DNA end. The CDR3 is made up of 14 amino acids. The germline CDR1 and CDR2 sequences are MNHEY and SVGAGI. CDR3 sequence reads: CASSYSTRYNEQYF. The CDR3 DNA is TGTGCCAGCAGTTACTCAACTAGATACAATGAGCAGTACTTC.

The CDR3 DNA reads as TGCAGCGTTGTGACAGGGCGAGAGACCCAGTACTTC. It is translated as CSVVTGRETQYF. The chain recombines TRBV29-1 with TRBJ2-5; 7 bases are shared with TRBD1. V shed 4 bases, J shed 4 bases, and the junction held 3 bases outside the gene matches. This CDR3 contains 12 residues. Germline V lookup: CDR1 SQVTM, CDR2 ANQGSEA.

V usage is TRBV6-6 and J usage is TRBJ2-5; the match to TRBD2 covers 8 bases. This CDR3 has 14 residues. Looked up from germline, CDR1 is MNHNY and CDR2 is SVGAGI (reference sequence). With 2 bases clipped from V and 3 bases from J, the junction kept 2 bases outside the gene matches. This chain's CDR3 is CASSYELAEETQYF. The CDR3, as DNA: TGTGCCAGCAGTTACGAACTAGCGGAAGAGACCCAGTACTTC.

This sequence joins TRBV5-1 and TRBJ2-3; D not resolved. In germline, CDR1 is SGHRS, CDR2 YFSETQ. Trimming cost V 5 bases and J 2 bases, with 6 bases left between them. CDR3 length: 12 residues. CDR3 region: CASRIDTDTQYF. CDR3 DNA: TGCGCCAGCAGAATTGACACAGATACGCAGTATTTT.

The rearrangement joins TRBV29-1 to TRBJ2-5; weak D call: TRBD1 (5 bases). Deletions cut 2 bases from V and 5 bases from J, with 15 bases between. Germline V gene lookup returns CDR1 SQVTM and CDR2 ANQGSEA. This CDR3 is built from 14 residues. This CDR3 reads CSVESGAGRETQYF. In nucleotides, the CDR3 is TGCAGCGTTGAAAGTGGGGCTGGGCGGGAGACCCAGTACTTC.

CDR3 amino acids: CSARDGSGYGYTF. CDR3 coding DNA: TGCAGTGCTAGAGACGGCAGTGGGTATGGCTACACCTTC. The chain uses TRBV20-1 and TRBJ1-2; D call uncertain. From germline, CDR1 is DFQATT and CDR2 SNEGSKA (reference sequence). CDR3 size: 13 residues. With 0 bases removed from V and 5 bases from J, the gap between germline ends came to 10 bases.